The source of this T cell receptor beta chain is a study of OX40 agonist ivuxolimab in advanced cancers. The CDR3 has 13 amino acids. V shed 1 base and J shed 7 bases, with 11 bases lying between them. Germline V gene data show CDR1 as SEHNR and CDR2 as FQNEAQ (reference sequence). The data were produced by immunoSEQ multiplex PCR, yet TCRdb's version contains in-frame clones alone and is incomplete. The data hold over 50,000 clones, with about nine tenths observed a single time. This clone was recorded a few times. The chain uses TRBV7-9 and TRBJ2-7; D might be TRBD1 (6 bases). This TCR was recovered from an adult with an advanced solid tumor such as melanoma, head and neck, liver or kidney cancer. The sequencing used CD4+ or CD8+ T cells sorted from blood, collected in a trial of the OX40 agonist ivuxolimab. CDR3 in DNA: TGTGCCAGCAGCTTAGTAACAGGGCGAGAGCAGTACTTC. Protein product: CASSLVTGREQYF.